The present T cell receptor beta chain was sequenced within a study of post-analysis software for immune sequencing data. Unique molecular identifiers were present in the TCR beta cDNA libraries. TCRdb re-called the PCR reads through MiXCR, storing one row per CDR3 protein. The sample records 150,000 or so distinct CDR3 sequences, under 40% being singletons. CDR1 and CDR2 from the germline V gene are DFQATT and SNEGSKA (reference sequence). This CDR3 region has 12 residues. Trimming pared 5 bases from V and 5 bases from J, leaving 12 bases between. Study-level results: TRBV5-6, TRBV5-1 and TRBV20-1 belonged to a set of about five TRBV segments that were more frequent in patients than controls.

This clonotype is medium-sized by share. What it binds is not known. The chain combines TRBV20-1 with TRBJ2-5; tentatively, D is TRBD2 (6 bases). Sequencing was performed on blood, taken after autologous hematopoietic stem cell transplantation. This receptor was obtained from a girl between 10 and 17 years old with multiple sclerosis. The CDR3 sequence is CSAGTPRETQYF. The CDR3 nucleotides read TGCAGTGCTGGGACTCCCAGGGAGACCCAGTACTTC.